Following are 22 T cell receptor beta chains from one sample sequenced in a study of cytomegalovirus exposure and HLA in healthy donors. This PCR relied on a set of 60 Vbeta primers and 13 Jbeta primers. Sequencing was performed with immunoSEQ multiplex PCR; in TCRdb, only in-frame clones are kept and a portion is missing. The sample includes fewer than 200,000 clones, under 90% of them seen just once. Sequenced material: PBMCs. The receptors originated from a man younger than 45 in good health and CMV-seronegative.

V and J are TRBV9 and TRBJ2-7; possibly TRBD1 for D (6 bases). Per the germline V gene, CDR1 is SGDLS and CDR2 is YYNGEE. The CDR3 loop spans 16 amino acids. V dropped 3 bases and J dropped 2 bases, with 18 bases sitting between them. The CDR3 reads CASSARLGTSTYEQYF. The CDR3 region has the DNA TGTGCCAGCAGCGCACGGCTAGGGACATCCACCTACGAGCAGTACTTC.

V and J are TRBV6-5 and TRBJ1-1; D uncertain. Trimming removed 0 bases from V and 3 bases from J, with 5 bases in between. This CDR3 contains 13 residues. Germline loops: CDR1 MNHEY, CDR2 SVGAGI. The CDR3 spells CASSYSADTEAFF. CDR3 DNA: TGTGCCAGCAGTTACTCCGCGGACACTGAAGCTTTCTTT.

This chain uses TRBV5-4 with TRBJ2-2; tentative D call: TRBD1 (6 bases). V shed 3 bases and J shed 4 bases, with 13 bases lying between them. Germline V gene data show CDR1 as SGHNT and CDR2 as YYREEE (reference sequence). CDR3 length: 15 residues. As DNA, the CDR3 is TGTGCCAGCAGCTCCACTTTACAGGGCACCGGGGAGCTGTTTTTT. This translates into CASSSTLQGTGELFF.

This chain joins TRBV29-1 and TRBJ2-5; tentative D call: TRBD1 (5 bases). This CDR3 is 16 amino acids long. The germline gives CDR1 SQVTM, CDR2 ANQGSEA. The V gene lost 0 bases and the J gene lost 2 bases, with 16 bases spanning the gap. The CDR3 loop reads CSVEDQGSSFQETQYF. CDR3 nucleotides: TGCAGCGTTGAAGATCAGGGCAGCTCCTTTCAAGAGACCCAGTACTTC.

The chain recombines TRBV11-3 with TRBJ1-2; D is perhaps TRBD1 (6 bases). With 6 bases removed from V and 4 bases from J, the gap between germline ends came to 12 bases. The CDR3 is 13 residues long. The germline CDR1 and CDR2 sequences are SGHNT and YENEEA. This CDR3 reads CASRAGEPYGYTF. The CDR3 bases are TGTGCCAGCAGGGCAGGGGAACCCTATGGCTACACCTTC. Combining the CDR3 with reference TRBV11-3 and TRBJ1-2 gives the whole variable domain EAGVVQSPRYKIIEKKQPVAFWCNPISGHNTLYWYLQNLGQGPELLIRYENEEAVDDSQLPKDRFSAERLKGVDSTLKIQPAELGDSAVYLCASRAGEPYGYTFGSGTRLTVV.

In its sample, this clone was seen a few times. The chain has TRBV5-4 and TRBJ1-1; 7 nucleotides align to TRBD1. Germline V gene sequence: CDR1 SGHNT, CDR2 YYREEE (reference sequence). V shed 3 bases, J shed 8 bases, and the junction held 1 base outside the gene matches. The CDR3 totals 11 residues. The CDR3 loop is CASSSDREAFF. CDR3 DNA: TGTGCCAGCAGCTCGGACAGGGAAGCTTTCTTT.

The gene calls are TRBV27 and TRBJ1-4; TRBD1 matches at 9 bases. Trimming took 5 bases from V and 8 from J; bases not matched to a gene: 6. Germline V CDR1 and CDR2: MNHEY, SMNVEV (reference sequence). The CDR3 contains 14 residues. As DNA, the CDR3 is TGTGCCAGCAGTCCTCGGACAGGGGACGAAAAACTGTTTTTT. Its translation: CASSPRTGDEKLFF.

This chain links TRBV30 with TRBJ2-2, with 11 positions matching TRBD2. The germline V gene encodes CDR1 GTSNPN and CDR2 SVGIG (reference sequence). CDR3 length: 14 residues. V shed 4 bases and J 5 bases; nucleotides not matched to a gene: 3. The CDR3 DNA reads TGTGCCTGGACTAGACTAGCGGGGACCGGGGAGCTGTTTTTT. Translating it yields CAWTRLAGTGELFF.

V gene TRBV19 combines with J gene TRBJ2-4, with D perhaps TRBD1 (5 bases). Germline V gene lookup returns CDR1 LNHDA and CDR2 SQIVND (reference sequence). V was shortened by 2 bases and J by 0 bases, with 11 bases between the two germline ends. CDR3 length: 16 residues. In DNA form, the CDR3 reads TGTGCCAGTAGTATAAAGGACAAGATAGCCAAAAACATTCAGTACTTC. Its protein product is CASSIKDKIAKNIQYF.

This clone was observed a single time. The V and J genes are TRBV6-5 and TRBJ2-5; no reliable D call. The last part of the DNA fits TRBJ2-7 better; the J call may be wrong. The germline CDR1 and CDR2 sequences are MNHEY and SVGAGI. This CDR3 has 11 amino acids. CDR3 loop: CASTRQNEQYF. CDR3 bases: TGTGCCAGCACTCGACAAAACGAGCAGTACTTC.

The CDR3 region has the DNA TGTGCCAGCAGTGAAGCTGGGGGCGGCTACGAGCAGTACTTC. Protein: CASSEAGGGYEQYF. The chain carries TRBV6-1 and TRBJ2-5; maybe TRBD1 (6 bases). The assigned J gene may be wrong: the sequence end matches TRBJ2-7 better. Germline CDR1 and CDR2: MNHNS and SASEGT. This CDR3 comprises 14 residues.

The CDR3 nucleotides read TGTGCCAGCAGTTCGAGGCAGGGGGCTGGGGAGCTGTTTTTT. This encodes CASSSRQGAGELFF. This chain connects TRBV27 to TRBJ2-2; 8 nucleotides align to TRBD1. The V segment lost 4 bases and the J segment 8 bases; nucleotides outside the gene matches: 6. The CDR3 runs 14 residues. Germline-derived CDR1 and CDR2 are MNHEY and SMNVEV (reference sequence).

The chain uses TRBV11-2 and TRBJ1-5; 7 bases fit TRBD1. The CDR3 covers 13 residues. The J segment lost 7 bases and the V segment lost 5 bases, leaving 5 bases of the junction unmatched. Germline V gives CDR1 SGHAT, CDR2 FQNNGV. For the CDR3, the DNA is TGTGCCAGCAGCCAGGGACAGCGACAGCCCCAGCATTTT. Translation gives CASSQGQRQPQHF.

The chain is built from TRBV5-4 and TRBJ2-7, with 8 bases identical to TRBD1. CDR1 and CDR2 from the germline V gene are SGHNT and YYREEE (reference sequence). Germline trimming cut 0 bases from V and 6 bases from J; bases unmatched to any gene: 8. The CDR3 extends over 15 amino acids. The CDR3 nucleotides read TGTGCCAGCAGCTTGGGAGCGGACAGGGTACTCGAGCAGTACTTC. Translation gives CASSLGADRVLEQYF.

The chain joins TRBV10-3 to TRBJ1-1; 8 bases agree with TRBD1. V shed 4 bases and J 5 bases; nucleotides not matched to a gene: 6. CDR3 length: 14 residues. Germline assignment: CDR1 ENHRY and CDR2 SYGVKD. Here the CDR3 reads CAISGSGGFTEAFF. As DNA, the CDR3 is TGTGCCATCAGTGGATCAGGGGGCTTTACTGAAGCTTTCTTT.

Written as DNA, the CDR3 is TGTGCCAGCAGGAAGGGACAACCCACCGGGGAGCTGTTTTTT. Protein: CASRKGQPTGELFF. The J gene is TRBJ2-2, the V gene TRBV28, with a weak D call TRBD1 (6 bases). V was shortened by 6 bases and J by 4 bases, with 12 bases between the two germline ends. The CDR3 sequence is 14 residues long. Looked up from germline, CDR1 is MDHEN and CDR2 is SYDVKM.

V usage is TRBV5-4 and J usage is TRBJ2-1; 13 bases are a match to TRBD2. The germline V gene has CDR1 SGHNT and CDR2 YYREEE (reference sequence). V was clipped by 4 bases and J by 9 bases; unmatched bases: 7. The CDR3 covers 15 residues. The CDR3 protein is CASSPGLAGEGEQFF. The DNA of the CDR3 is TGTGCCAGCAGCCCAGGACTAGCGGGAGAAGGTGAGCAGTTCTTC.

DNA of the CDR3: TGCAGCGTGCTTGGACAGGGGGTTCGGACCCAGTACTTC. Its protein product is CSVLGQGVRTQYF. The chain combines TRBV29-1 with TRBJ2-5; 10 nucleotides line up with TRBD1. The junction had 8 bases not matched to a gene; V was cut back by 6 bases and J by 7 bases. Germline V lookup: CDR1 SQVTM, CDR2 ANQGSEA. The CDR3 length is 13 residues.

This clone has just one count. This chain connects TRBV6-5 to TRBJ2-7, with TRBD1 identical over 7 bases. The CDR3 totals 14 residues. V was clipped by 4 bases and J by 3 bases; unmatched bases: 6. Germline CDR1 is MNHEY and CDR2 is SVGAGI. The DNA of the CDR3 is TGTGCCAGCAGTTCCCGGGACAGAGACTACGAGCAGTACTTC. It translates to CASSSRDRDYEQYF.

The gene calls are TRBV7-9 and TRBJ2-1; TRBD2 is a possible D gene (6 bases). Germline-derived CDR1 and CDR2 are SEHNR and FQNEAQ (reference sequence). V was trimmed by 0 bases and J by 14 bases, leaving 17 bases between them. This CDR3 is built from 14 residues. CDR3 DNA: TGTGCCAGCAGCTTAGCGGACCCAGCCGGGAGTAAGTTCTTC. It codes for CASSLADPAGSKFF.

The CDR3 sequence: CASSPPANTGELFF. The CDR3 coding sequence is TGTGCCAGTAGCCCCCCAGCGAACACCGGGGAGCTGTTTTTT. This chain uses TRBV19 with TRBJ2-2; D gene ambiguous. V gave up 6 bases and J gave up 0 bases, with 8 bases separating them. Germline assignment: CDR1 LNHDA and CDR2 SQIVND (reference sequence). The CDR3 is 14 residues long.

The genes are TRBV4-2 and TRBJ1-1, with 8 nucleotides matching TRBD1. The CDR3 extends over 16 amino acids. The junction had 3 bases not matched to a gene; V was cut back by 0 bases and J by 0 bases. Per germline, CDR1 LGHNA and CDR2 YNFKEQ. CDR3 coding DNA: TGTGCCAGCAGCCAAGAGGGGGACAGGATGAACACTGAAGCTTTCTTT. Amino acid sequence: CASSQEGDRMNTEAFF.